Listed below are T cell receptor beta chains from one sample, sequenced in a study of cytomegalovirus exposure and HLA in healthy donors. Some clones are missing from TCRdb's copy, which holds only in-frame ones; the method was immunoSEQ multiplex PCR. The sample records some 150,000 clones, around four fifths being singletons. The sequenced sample was PBMCs. All receptors come from a man in his fifties or sixties in good health and CMV-seropositive. CDR3s include the opening cysteine and the closing phenylalanine or tryptophan. The D gene is left open where the match is weak. Not all rows give a size; the values are once, few, many and, for expanded clones, a class.

>TRBJ2-5|TRBD2|NA|TRBV19
CASSLAAGGETQYF
TGTGCCAGTAGTCTCGCAGCGGGAGGGGAGACCCAGTACTTC
>TRBJ1-4|NA|once|TRBV5-1
CASSPAGNNEKLFF
TGCGCCAGCAGCCCGGCAGGCAATAATGAAAAACTGTTTTTT
>TRBJ1-1|TRBD1|few|TRBV19
CAIGTGKGYPEAFF
TGTGCCATCGGGACAGGCAAAGGGTACCCTGAAGCTTTCTTT
>TRBJ2-2|TRBD1|NA|TRBV2
CASIRDRDYGGELFF
TGTGCCAGCATCCGGGACAGGGACTATGGCGGGGAGCTGTTTTTT
>TRBJ2-7|NA|NA|TRBV7-9
CASSLGFGSSYEQYF
TGTGCCAGCAGCTTAGGATTTGGTAGCAGCTACGAGCAGTACTTC
>TRBJ2-2|NA|NA|TRBV7-2
CASSFRLANTGELFF
TGTGCCAGCAGCTTTAGACTGGCGAACACCGGGGAGCTGTTTTTT
>TRBJ1-4|NA|NA|TRBV4-3
CASSQDPQTNEKLFF
TGCGCCAGCAGCCAAGATCCCCAAACTAATGAAAAACTGTTTTTT
>TRBJ2-7|NA|NA|TRBV7-9
CASSLKGLSSYEQYF
TGTGCCAGCAGCCTCAAGGGACTCTCCTCCTACGAGCAGTACTTC
>TRBJ1-5|NA|few|TRBV28
CASSGLDGQPQHF
TGTGCCAGCAGTGGACTGGATGGGCAACCCCAGCATTTT
>TRBJ1-1|NA|NA|TRBV28
CASSGIQGTTEAFF
TGTGCCAGCAGCGGCATACAGGGTACTACTGAAGCTTTCTTT
>TRBJ1-2|NA|NA|TRBV5-1
CASSDASGGRSYTF
TGCGCCAGCAGCGATGCAAGCGGGGGACGAAGCTACACCTTC
>TRBJ2-7|NA|NA|TRBV6-1
CASSWTLGSYEQYF
TGTGCCAGCTCCTGGACACTTGGTTCCTACGAGCAGTACTTC
>TRBJ1-5|TRBD1|NA|TRBV5-8
CASRRDRGWVYSNQPQHF
TGTGCCAGCAGACGGGACAGGGGATGGGTATATAGCAATCAGCCCCAGCATTTT
>TRBJ2-7|NA|NA|TRBV30
CAWSTGTSSYEQYF
TGTGCCTGGAGTACAGGCACGAGCTCCTACGAGCAGTACTTC
>TRBJ2-6|NA|NA|TRBV19
CASRTGGANVLTF
TGTGCCAGTAGGACGGGGGGGGCCAACGTCCTGACTTTC
>TRBJ2-2|NA|NA|TRBV11-2
CASSFLGVNTGELFF
TGTGCCAGCAGCTTTTTAGGGGTTAACACCGGGGAGCTGTTTTTT
>TRBJ2-7|NA|NA|TRBV2
CASSDPRAGTPSYEQYF
TGTGCCAGCAGTGACCCTCGAGCCGGGACACCATCCTACGAGCAGTACTTC
>TRBJ2-5|NA|NA|TRBV5-8
CASSLGDTHQETQYF
TGTGCCAGCAGCTTGGGGGACACCCACCAAGAGACCCAGTACTTC
>TRBJ2-4|NA|NA|TRBV7-2
CASSSGQSENIQYF
TGTGCCAGCAGCTCCGGACAGAGCGAAAACATTCAGTACTTC
>TRBJ1-5|NA|NA|TRBV5-5
CASSLVTSVPQHF
TGTGCCAGCAGCTTGGTTACATCCGTCCCCCAGCATTTT
>TRBJ2-3|TRBD2|NA|TRBV7-9
CASSLATSGDTQYF
TGTGCCAGCAGCTTAGCTACTAGCGGAGATACGCAGTATTTT
>TRBJ1-5|NA|NA|TRBV21-1
CASSHIGVGNQPQHF
TGTGCCAGCAGTCACATAGGGGTTGGCAATCAGCCCCAGCATTTT
>TRBJ2-5|TRBD1|NA|TRBV4-3
CASSRTGQQETQYF
TGCGCCAGCAGCCGGACGGGACAGCAAGAGACCCAGTACTTC
>TRBJ2-7|TRBD2|NA|TRBV30
CAWSGGGRHEQYF
TGTGCCTGGAGTGGAGGCGGGAGGCACGAGCAGTACTTC
>TRBJ2-7|NA|NA|TRBV18
CASSPPSGGTAYEQYF
TGTGCCAGCTCACCACCGTCGGGCGGGACGGCCTACGAGCAGTACTTC
>TRBJ2-7|NA|NA|TRBV28
CASRTSYEQYF
TGTGCCAGCAGAACATCCTACGAGCAGTACTTC